This T cell receptor beta chain was obtained from a study of shared clonotypes between healthy human individuals. Findings and limits, study-wide: In a handful of donors, about 5% of naive CD4 clonotypes appeared in common.

Measured with immunoSEQ multiplex PCR; TCRdb has only the in-frame clones, and not every one. The sample includes about 2,500,000 clones, about 92% of them seen just once. In the case of this clone: As yet, its antigen is unknown.

With V trimmed by 3 bases and J by 5 bases, 5 bases remained unmatched. CDR1 and CDR2 (germline): SQVTM, ANQGSEA. The CDR3 sequence is 13 residues long. The clonotype comes from a man aged 18 to 29 in good health. This chain connects TRBV29-1 to TRBJ2-5; TRBD1 matches at 8 bases. Sequencing was carried out using naive CD4+ T cells sorted from blood. The subset: CD45RA+ positively selected. DNA of the CDR3: TGCAGCGTTGAGACAGGGGCGAGGGAGACCCAGTACTTC. It translates to CSVETGARETQYF.